This T cell receptor beta chain was sequenced for a study of CXCR3-negative and CXCR3-positive naive CD8 T cells. Study conclusions and caveats: Naive subsets expressed similar surface CD5; TRB CDR3 features served to infer TCR strength. Memory cells diverged, while naive CXCR3-positive and CXCR3-negative cells had similar TRBV-TRBJ usage.

The authors made the TRB cDNA libraries by 5' RACE using UMI labels. Using the 5' RACE reads, TCRdb records one entry per CDR3 protein without DNA. The sample table sets out 80,000 to 95,000 distinct CDR3 sequences. Germline loops: CDR1 SNHLY, CDR2 FYNNEI. CDR3 length: 15 residues. Triplicate sorts, fewer than 350,000 cells apiece, were made for each CD8+ T cell subset. CD45RO-CCR7+CD27+CD95- expression identified naive CD8+ T cells. To note about this clonotype: Antigen: not known.

The TCR originated in a human donor in good health. Some clones in this sample may be carry-over from other donors' samples. J is TRBJ2-7 and V is TRBV2; TCRdb reports TRBD1, a call that lacks DNA to check it against. The specimen sequenced was naive CXCR3- CD8+ T cells from blood. Subset in this sample: CD45RO-CCR7+CD27+CD95- naive CD8+ T cells lacking CXCR3 (TNR3-). CDR3 sequence reads: CASSEETGTVYEQYF.